The 9 T cell receptor beta chains below were found in one sample sequenced in a study of breast tumors, draining lymph nodes, adjacent tissues. Axillary draining lymph nodes of breast cancer patients supplied the node samples. From the multiplex PCR reads, TCRdb called clonotypes with MiXCR, one entry per CDR3 protein. The table includes about 200,000 distinct CDR3 sequences, approximately 33% detected once. The sample consisted of axillary lymph node tissue. The receptors were gathered from a female donor with breast cancer. Some clones in this sample may be carry-over from other donors' samples.

J is TRBJ2-2 and V is TRBV2, with 9 bases identical to TRBD1. V dropped 4 bases and J dropped 5; count of bases not matched to a gene: 2. The CDR3 runs to 14 residues. In germline, CDR1 is SNHLY, CDR2 FYNNEI. In nucleotides, the CDR3 is TGTGCCAGCAGTGGCGGGACAGGGACCGGGGAGCTGTTTTTT. This codes for CASSGGTGTGELFF. The whole variable domain, remainder taken from reference TRBV2 and TRBJ2-2, is EPEVTQTPSHQVTQMGQEVILRCVPISNHLYFYWYRQILGQKVEFLVSFYNNEISEKSEIFDDQFSVERPDGSNFTLKIRSTKLEDSAMYFCASSGGTGTGELFFGEGSRLTVL.

This clonotype was seen a few times. The chain combines TRBV5-6 with TRBJ2-5; TRBD2 matches at 9 bases. The CDR3 sequence is 16 residues long. The germline CDR1 and CDR2 sequences are SGHDT and YYEEEE. The J segment lost 3 bases and the V segment lost 2 bases, leaving 8 bases of the junction unmatched. CDR3 sequence (DNA): TGTGCCAGCAGCTTTGGGCTCCTAGCGGGAAAAGAGACCCAGTACTTC. Translated, it gives CASSFGLLAGKETQYF.

This clonotype has more than one count but fewer than ten. J is TRBJ1-5 and V is TRBV28; possible D gene TRBD1, 5 bases. V was cut by 8 bases and J by 4 bases, with 9 bases left in between. The CDR3 spans 12 residues. Germline V gene sequence: CDR1 MDHEN, CDR2 SYDVKM. The CDR3 bases are TGTGCCAGCCGACAGCGTAATCAGCCCCAGCATTTT. Residues: CASRQRNQPQHF. Full variable domain (remainder filled in from reference TRBV28 and TRBJ1-5): DVKVTQSSRYLVKRTGEKVFLECVQDMDHENMFWYRQDPGLGLRLIYFSYDVKMKEKGDIPEGYSVSREKKERFSLILESASTNQTSMYLCASRQRNQPQHFGDGTRLSIL.

This clonotype was counted at least ten times. The chain links TRBV2 to TRBJ2-1; TRBD1 matches 10 bases. Trimming cost V 4 bases and J 4 bases; bases outside gene matches: 4. Germline-derived CDR1 and CDR2 are SNHLY and FYNNEI. The CDR3 consists of 15 residues. This CDR3 reads CASSADRGEYNEQFF. Written as DNA, the CDR3 is TGTGCCAGCAGTGCGGACAGGGGGGAATACAATGAGCAGTTCTTC. Full variable domain (rest looked up from reference TRBV2 and TRBJ2-1): EPEVTQTPSHQVTQMGQEVILRCVPISNHLYFYWYRQILGQKVEFLVSFYNNEISEKSEIFDDQFSVERPDGSNFTLKIRSTKLEDSAMYFCASSADRGEYNEQFFGPGTRLTVL.

The CDR3 DNA is TGTGCCAGCAGTCACGGGGCGGGCGGCTACACCTTC. It codes for CASSHGAGGYTF. This sequence joins TRBV6-5 and TRBJ1-2, with D possibly matching TRBD1 (5 bases). Germline V gene data show CDR1 as MNHEY and CDR2 as SVGAGI. The CDR3 contains 12 residues. Trimming took 5 bases from V and 8 from J, leaving 12 bases between them.

This clonotype occurred many times. The V gene is TRBV18, the J gene TRBJ1-4, with 8 positions matching TRBD1. This CDR3 region has 15 residues. Trimming removed 4 bases from V and 8 bases from J; junction bases left unmatched: 9. Germline V gene lookup returns CDR1 KGHSH and CDR2 LQKENI. The CDR3 region is CASSLTQGAEEKLFF. The DNA of the CDR3 is TGTGCCAGCTCACTTACTCAGGGGGCCGAAGAAAAACTGTTTTTT.

The V and J genes are TRBV4-2 and TRBJ2-5; 7 nucleotides align to TRBD1. CDR3 length equals 14 residues. The germline gives CDR1 LGHNA, CDR2 YNFKEQ. V dropped 2 bases and J dropped 9; count of bases not matched to a gene: 9. This CDR3 is CASSQQTGNQPQYF. DNA for the CDR3: TGTGCCAGCAGCCAACAGACAGGGAATCAGCCCCAGTACTTC.

This clonotype was seen many times. The V and J genes are TRBV6-1 and TRBJ2-7; possibly TRBD1 for D (6 bases). Germline CDR1 MNHNS, CDR2 SASEGT. This CDR3 contains 14 residues. The V and J ends lost 0 bases and 4 bases respectively, with 10 bases between them. The CDR3: CASSEAGTGYEQYF. The CDR3 nucleotides read TGTGCCAGCAGTGAAGCCGGAACAGGGTACGAGCAGTACTTC.

This clonotype was found many times. The rearrangement links TRBV12-3 or TRBV12-4 to TRBJ2-3; 14 nucleotides match TRBD2. V gave up 7 bases and J gave up 2 bases; unmatched junction bases: 11. This CDR3 spans 18 amino acids. The CDR3 region is CASTPGLAGGGATDTQYF. The CDR3 coding sequence is TGTGCCAGCACCCCAGGACTAGCGGGAGGTGGGGCCACAGATACGCAGTATTTT.